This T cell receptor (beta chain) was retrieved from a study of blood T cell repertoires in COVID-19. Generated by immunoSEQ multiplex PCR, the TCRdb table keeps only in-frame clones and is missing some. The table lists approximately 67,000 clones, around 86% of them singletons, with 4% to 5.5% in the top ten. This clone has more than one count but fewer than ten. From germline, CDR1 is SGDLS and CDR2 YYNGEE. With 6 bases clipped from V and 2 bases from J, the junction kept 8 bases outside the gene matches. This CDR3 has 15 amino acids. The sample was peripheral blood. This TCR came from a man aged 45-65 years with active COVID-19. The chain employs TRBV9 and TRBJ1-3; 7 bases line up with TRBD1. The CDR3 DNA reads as TGTGCCAGCAACTCACAGGGGATTGCTGGAAACACCATATATTTT. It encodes CASNSQGIAGNTIYF.